The 10 T cell receptor beta chains below all came from one sample that was sequenced in a study of shared clonotypes between healthy human individuals. Terminally differentiated effector memory CD45RA+ cells were left out of the naive CD8 fraction, which was CD45RO-negative and positively selected for CCR7. Libraries were prepared by immunoSEQ multiplex PCR; TCRdb keeps only in-frame clonotypes and omits some of them. The data show about 2,100,000 clones, about 92% seen once. Sequencing was carried out using naive CD8+ T cells from PBMCs. Receptors originate from a man between 18 and 35 years old in good health. Some clones in this sample may be carry-over from other donors' samples.

This sequence joins TRBV5-8 and TRBJ1-2; no reliable D call. Looked up from germline, CDR1 is SGHTS and CDR2 is YDEGEE. The CDR3 totals 16 residues. V gave up 3 bases and J gave up 3 bases, with 18 bases separating them. The CDR3 DNA sequence: TGTGCCAGCAGCTCCATTTTCCCGCTGGAGGACTATGGCTACACCTTC. This encodes CASSSIFPLEDYGYTF. The whole variable domain, filled in from reference TRBV5-8 and TRBJ1-2, reads EAGVTQSPTHLIKTRGQQATLRCSPISGHTSVYWYQQALGLGLQFLLWYDEGEERNRGNFPPRFSGRQFPNYSSELNVNALELEDSALYLCASSSIFPLEDYGYTFGSGTRLTVV.

J is TRBJ2-5 and V is TRBV9, with a possible D match to TRBD2 (6 bases). Germline loops: CDR1 SGDLS, CDR2 YYNGEE. The CDR3 has 16 amino acids. Trimming took 0 bases from V and 5 from J, leaving 17 bases between them. CDR3 residues: CASSVDGRRGRETQYF. Here the CDR3 DNA reads TGTGCCAGCAGCGTAGACGGGCGGAGGGGTAGGGAGACCCAGTACTTC.

The V call is TRBV2, the J call TRBJ2-3, with 9 bases fitting TRBD2. The CDR3 extends over 14 amino acids. Germline V gene lookup returns CDR1 SNHLY and CDR2 FYNNEI. V was pared by 8 bases and J by 5 bases, with 8 bases of the junction left unmatched. CDR3 protein: CASGRGLAIDTQYF. CDR3 nucleotide sequence: TGTGCCAGCGGTCGGGGACTAGCAATAGATACGCAGTATTTT. The full variable domain, rest sourced from reference TRBV2 and TRBJ2-3, is EPEVTQTPSHQVTQMGQEVILRCVPISNHLYFYWYRQILGQKVEFLVSFYNNEISEKSEIFDDQFSVERPDGSNFTLKIRSTKLEDSAMYFCASGRGLAIDTQYFGPGTRLTVL.

Of note for this clone: Distinct nucleotide sequences in the sample also encode this CDR3. V usage is TRBV9 and J usage is TRBJ2-1; TRBD2 aligns across 7 bases. With 1 base clipped from V and 0 bases from J, the junction kept 1 base outside the gene matches. Germline loops: CDR1 SGDLS, CDR2 YYNGEE. The CDR3 extends over 15 amino acids. The CDR3 sequence is CASSVRGSSYNEQFF. The CDR3, as DNA: TGTGCCAGCAGCGTACGCGGGAGCTCCTACAATGAGCAGTTCTTC. The full variable domain, rest sourced from reference TRBV9 and TRBJ2-1, is DSGVTQTPKHLITATGQRVTLRCSPRSGDLSVYWYQQSLDQGLQFLIQYYNGEERAKGNILERFSAQQFPDLHSELNLSSLELGDSALYFCASSVRGSSYNEQFFGPGTRLTVL.

The chain is built from TRBV27 and TRBJ1-1, with a tentative D call TRBD1 (6 bases). Trimming removed 6 bases from V and 5 bases from J, with 16 bases in between. The CDR3 sequence is 14 residues long. CDR1 is MNHEY and CDR2 is SMNVEV in the germline V gene (reference sequence). CDR3 residues: CASSFAAGTTEAFF. The CDR3 nucleotides are TGTGCCAGCAGCTTCGCGGCAGGGACAACTGAAGCTTTCTTT.

This rearrangement joins TRBV11-2 to TRBJ2-7; D possibly uses TRBD1 or TRBD2 (8 bases each). The CDR3 has 16 residues. Trimming left V 6 bases short and J 6 bases short, with 24 bases between. Germline V lookup: CDR1 SGHAT, CDR2 FQNNGV. The DNA for the CDR3 is TGTGCCAGCAGAAAACAGGGGGGCGCGGGAGGCGGCGAGCAGTACTTC. It encodes CASRKQGGAGGGEQYF.

The table lists this clone with a count of one. The chain has TRBV7-9 and TRBJ2-1, with D tentatively TRBD2 (7 bases). CDR3 length equals 16 residues. Trimming took off 2 bases at V and 0 bases at J, with 11 bases between the two ends. Germline CDR1 is SEHNR and CDR2 is FQNEAQ (reference sequence). The CDR3 loop reads CASSLKGGTSYNEQFF. CDR3 DNA sequence: TGTGCCAGCAGCTTAAAGGGGGGGACCTCCTACAATGAGCAGTTCTTC.

This chain connects TRBV27 to TRBJ2-1; 11 bases agree with TRBD2. There are 14 residues in the CDR3. V gave up 7 bases and J gave up 8 bases; unmatched junction bases: 7. The germline V gene has CDR1 MNHEY and CDR2 SMNVEV (reference sequence). In nucleotides, the CDR3 is TGTGCCAGCACTGCGCTAGCGGGGGGAGATGAGCAGTTCTTC. It translates to CASTALAGGDEQFF.

V gene TRBV4-3 combines with J gene TRBJ1-5, with 7 bases aligning to TRBD1. Losses at the gene ends were 0 bases for V and 5 bases for J; bases not matched to a gene: 16. This CDR3 has 19 residues. Germline loops: CDR1 LGHNA, CDR2 YSLEER. DNA for the CDR3: TGCGCCAGCAGCCAAGAGATTCGGAGGCAGGGACAGAGGGATCAGCCCCAGCATTTT. Amino acids: CASSQEIRRQGQRDQPQHF.

V and J are TRBV28 and TRBJ1-1; no definite D call. This CDR3 has 13 amino acids. Deletions cut 6 bases from V and 4 bases from J, with 12 bases between. The germline V gene has CDR1 MDHEN and CDR2 SYDVKM. The CDR3, as DNA: TGTGCCAGCAGCCCGTCGAGTTTCACTGAAGCTTTCTTT. Translating it yields CASSPSSFTEAFF.